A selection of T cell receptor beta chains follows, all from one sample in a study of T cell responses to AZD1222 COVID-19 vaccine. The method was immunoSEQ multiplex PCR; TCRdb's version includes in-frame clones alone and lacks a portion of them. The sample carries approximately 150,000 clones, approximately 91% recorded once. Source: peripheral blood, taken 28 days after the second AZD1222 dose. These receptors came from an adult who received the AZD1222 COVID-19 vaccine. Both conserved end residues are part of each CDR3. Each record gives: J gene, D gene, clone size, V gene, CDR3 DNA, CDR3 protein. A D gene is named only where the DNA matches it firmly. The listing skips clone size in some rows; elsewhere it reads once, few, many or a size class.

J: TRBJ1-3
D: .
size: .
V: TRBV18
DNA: TGTGCCAGCTCACCATTGGAAGGAGCTAACACCATATATTTT
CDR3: CASSPLEGANTIYF

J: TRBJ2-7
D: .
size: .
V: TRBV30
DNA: TGTGCCTGGAGTGTACTAGTGGGCCCCTACGAGCAGTACTTC
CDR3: CAWSVLVGPYEQYF

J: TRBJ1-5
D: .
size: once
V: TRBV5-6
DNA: TGTGCCAGCAGCTTGTTGTCGGGGAACAATCAGCCCCAGCATTTT
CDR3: CASSLLSGNNQPQHF

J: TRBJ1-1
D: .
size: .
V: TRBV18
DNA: TGTGCCAGCTCACCACCCGTGAACACTGAAGCTTTCTTT
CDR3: CASSPPVNTEAFF

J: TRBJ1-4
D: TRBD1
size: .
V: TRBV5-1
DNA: TGCGCCAGCAGCTCACAGGGGAGAGAAAAACTGTTTTTT
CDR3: CASSSQGREKLFF

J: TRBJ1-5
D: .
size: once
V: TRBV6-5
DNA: TGTGCCAGCAGTACAGGGAACAATCAGCCCCAGCATTTT
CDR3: CASSTGNNQPQHF

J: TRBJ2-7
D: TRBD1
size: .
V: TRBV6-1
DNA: TGTGCCAGCAGTGAAGGGACAGGGGTGCTTTACGAGCAGTACTTC
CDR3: CASSEGTGVLYEQYF

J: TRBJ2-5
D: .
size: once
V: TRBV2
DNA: TGTGCCAGCAGTGACCAACAGTTCGAAGAGACCCAGTACTTC
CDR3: CASSDQQFEETQYF

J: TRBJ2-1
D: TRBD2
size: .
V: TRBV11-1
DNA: TGTGCCAGCAGCCGACGACTAGCGGGGTTGGATGAGCAGTTCTTC
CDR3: CASSRRLAGLDEQFF

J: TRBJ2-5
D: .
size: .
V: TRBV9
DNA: TGTGCCAGCAGCGGCCGCTCGACAGTTCAAGAGACCCAGTACTTC
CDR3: CASSGRSTVQETQYF

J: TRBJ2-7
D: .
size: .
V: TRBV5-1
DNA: TGCGCCAGCAGCCAGGCGGGGGCGCCTCATGAGCAGTACTTC
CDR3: CASSQAGAPHEQYF